These 16 T cell receptor beta chains originate from one sample sequenced in a study of PD-L1 blockade in urothelial cancer. Here immunoSEQ multiplex PCR was the method, and the copy in TCRdb shows in-frame clones only, minus some. The table records fewer than 30,000 clones, approximately 84% of them present only once. Material: PBMCs, obtained around atezolizumab (anti-PD-L1) treatment. These TCRs come from a man between 65 and 85 years old with urothelial cancer.

V is TRBV7-2 and J is TRBJ2-4; TRBD1 matches at 9 bases. Trimming removed 5 bases from V and 0 bases from J; junction bases left unmatched: 5. In germline, CDR1 is SGHTA, CDR2 FQGNSA. The CDR3 covers 16 residues. DNA for the CDR3: TGTGCCAGCAGCCTGGGACAGGGTTTAGCCAAAAACATTCAGTACTTC. Translation: CASSLGQGLAKNIQYF.

This clone has a handful of counts. The genes are TRBV11-2 and TRBJ2-7; the D gene is possibly TRBD1 (5 bases). Trimming took 5 bases from V and 0 from J, leaving 14 bases between them. The CDR3 sequence is 15 residues long. The germline CDR1 and CDR2 sequences are SGHAT and FQNNGV. The CDR3 sequence is CASSRWTSASYEQYF. The CDR3, as DNA: TGTGCCAGCAGCAGATGGACATCCGCCTCCTACGAGCAGTACTTC. Looking up the rest from reference TRBV11-2 and TRBJ2-7 gives the full variable domain: EAGVAQSPRYKIIEKRQSVAFWCNPISGHATLYWYQQILGQGPKLLIQFQNNGVVDDSQLPKDRFSAERLKGVDSTLKIQPAKLEDSAVYLCASSRWTSASYEQYFGPGTRLTVT.

The chain employs TRBV10-1 and TRBJ2-1, with 12 bases fitting TRBD2. Germline-derived CDR1 and CDR2 are WNHNN and SYGVQD (reference sequence). With 5 bases clipped from V and 6 bases from J, the junction kept 11 bases outside the gene matches. The CDR3 extends over 17 amino acids. The CDR3 spells CASSQRASGRGGNEQFF. CDR3 DNA: TGCGCCAGCAGTCAGAGGGCTAGCGGGAGGGGGGGCAATGAGCAGTTCTTC.

The chain is built from TRBV2 and TRBJ2-1, with 7 bases that match TRBD2. Trimming removed 4 bases from V and 10 bases from J; junction bases left unmatched: 22. There are 18 residues in the CDR3. Germline loops: CDR1 SNHLY, CDR2 FYNNEI. The CDR3 nucleotides read TGTGCCAGCAGTGGGAGTAGCGGGCAGGCCTGGCTACGGGGAGAGCAGTTCTTC. Protein sequence: CASSGSSGQAWLRGEQFF. The variable domain in full, completed from reference TRBV2 and TRBJ2-1, reads EPEVTQTPSHQVTQMGQEVILRCVPISNHLYFYWYRQILGQKVEFLVSFYNNEISEKSEIFDDQFSVERPDGSNFTLKIRSTKLEDSAMYFCASSGSSGQAWLRGEQFFGPGTRLTVL.

This clone has only a few counts. The chain uses TRBV10-3 and TRBJ2-7, with D possibly being TRBD2 (5 bases). CDR1 ENHRY and CDR2 SYGVKD come from the germline V gene. Trimming stripped 4 bases from V and 3 bases from J, with 7 bases between. The CDR3 sequence is 12 residues long. CDR3 amino acids: CAISGTYYEQYF. In DNA, the CDR3 is TGTGCCATCAGTGGGACTTACTACGAGCAGTACTTC.

In its sample, this clone was seen once. The CDR3 DNA reads as TGTGCCAGCAGCGAGGAGCGGACTAGCGGGGCCTACGAGCAGTACTTC. Residues: CASSEERTSGAYEQYF. The chain is built from TRBV5-4 and TRBJ2-7; 12 nucleotides match TRBD2. CDR3 length: 16 residues. The germline gives CDR1 SGHNT, CDR2 YYREEE (reference sequence). The V and J ends lost 4 bases and 2 bases, in that order; junction bases with no gene match: 7.

The chain combines TRBV5-1 with TRBJ2-3; 11 bases fit TRBD2. CDR3 size: 17 residues. Germline CDR1 and CDR2: SGHRS and YFSETQ. J lost 0 bases, V lost 2 bases, and 5 bases had no gene match. CDR3 in amino acids: CASSFSGLAESTDTQYF. The CDR3 nucleotides are TGCGCCAGCAGCTTCTCGGGACTAGCGGAAAGCACAGATACGCAGTATTTT.

The rearrangement joins TRBV28 to TRBJ1-5, with 10 bases aligning to TRBD1. The CDR3 loop spans 15 amino acids. CDR1 and CDR2 from the germline V gene are MDHEN and SYDVKM. With V trimmed by 7 bases and J by 5 bases, 8 bases remained unmatched. The CDR3 nucleotides read TGTGCCAGCACCACTCAGGGACAGGGGTATCAGCCCCAGCATTTT. It yields the protein CASTTQGQGYQPQHF.

The gene calls are TRBV6-1 and TRBJ1-1, with D possibly being TRBD1 (6 bases). CDR1 and CDR2 (germline): MNHNS, SASEGT. The CDR3 has 14 amino acids. The V end was cut by 6 bases, the J end by 3 bases, with 14 bases between. The CDR3 DNA reads TGTGCCAGCAGGGAGGACAGTGCGGACACTGAAGCTTTCTTT. Protein product: CASREDSADTEAFF.

V is TRBV28 and J is TRBJ1-1, with 7 bases fitting TRBD1. Per the germline V gene, CDR1 is MDHEN and CDR2 is SYDVKM. Losses at the gene ends were 7 bases for V and 1 base for J; bases not matched to a gene: 9. The CDR3 consists of 15 residues. The CDR3 loop is CASTLTDRPNTEAFF. The CDR3 DNA follows: TGTGCCAGCACCCTCACGGACAGGCCGAACACTGAAGCTTTCTTT.

V gene TRBV10-2 combines with J gene TRBJ1-2, with 9 positions matching TRBD1. J lost 13 bases, V lost 2 bases, and 5 bases had no gene match. The CDR3 covers 12 residues. CDR1 is WSHSY, CDR2 SAAADI, per germline. CDR3 sequence: CASSEEPGQGTF. CDR3 bases: TGCGCCAGCAGTGAGGAACCGGGACAGGGCACCTTC.

The V gene is TRBV6-5, the J gene TRBJ2-5; 10 positions match TRBD2. Per the germline V gene, CDR1 is MNHEY and CDR2 is SVGAGI. V dropped 6 bases and J dropped 4; count of bases not matched to a gene: 8. CDR3 length: 15 amino acids. CDR3 in amino acids: CASSLGLAERETQYF. CDR3 in DNA: TGTGCCAGCAGCCTCGGACTAGCGGAGAGAGAGACCCAGTACTTC.

The chain combines TRBV30 with TRBJ2-5; D call uncertain. From germline, CDR1 is GTSNPN and CDR2 SVGIG (reference sequence). V dropped 5 bases and J dropped 2 bases, with 6 bases sitting between them. There are 11 residues in the CDR3. The CDR3 DNA sequence: TGTGCCTGGGCGAGACAAGAGACCCAGTACTTC. It specifies CAWARQETQYF.

The chain is built from TRBV5-1 and TRBJ2-2; 11 bases are shared with TRBD2. Germline V gives CDR1 SGHRS, CDR2 YFSETQ. The J segment lost 3 bases and the V segment lost 0 bases, leaving 4 bases of the junction unmatched. The CDR3 runs to 17 residues. CDR3 residues: CASSLELAGGYTGELFF. In DNA, the CDR3 is TGCGCCAGCAGCTTGGAGCTAGCGGGAGGTTACACCGGGGAGCTGTTTTTT.

This rearrangement joins TRBV4-1 to TRBJ1-3, with a weak D call TRBD1 (6 bases). Looked up from germline, CDR1 is MGHRA and CDR2 is YSYEKL. Trimming shortened V by 4 bases and J by 0 bases, and 13 bases separated the two germline ends. This CDR3 region has 16 residues. The CDR3 nucleotides read TGCGCCAGCAGCCCGGGGACGGACAGCTCTGGAAACACCATATATTTT. Translated, it gives CASSPGTDSSGNTIYF.

The chain combines TRBV18 with TRBJ1-5; D gene unclear. Germline V gives CDR1 KGHSH, CDR2 LQKENI. V dropped 0 bases and J dropped 9 bases, with 9 bases sitting between them. The CDR3 is 13 residues long. The CDR3 sequence: CASSPPARGPQHF. CDR3 nucleotide sequence: TGTGCCAGCTCACCACCAGCGCGGGGGCCCCAGCATTTT.